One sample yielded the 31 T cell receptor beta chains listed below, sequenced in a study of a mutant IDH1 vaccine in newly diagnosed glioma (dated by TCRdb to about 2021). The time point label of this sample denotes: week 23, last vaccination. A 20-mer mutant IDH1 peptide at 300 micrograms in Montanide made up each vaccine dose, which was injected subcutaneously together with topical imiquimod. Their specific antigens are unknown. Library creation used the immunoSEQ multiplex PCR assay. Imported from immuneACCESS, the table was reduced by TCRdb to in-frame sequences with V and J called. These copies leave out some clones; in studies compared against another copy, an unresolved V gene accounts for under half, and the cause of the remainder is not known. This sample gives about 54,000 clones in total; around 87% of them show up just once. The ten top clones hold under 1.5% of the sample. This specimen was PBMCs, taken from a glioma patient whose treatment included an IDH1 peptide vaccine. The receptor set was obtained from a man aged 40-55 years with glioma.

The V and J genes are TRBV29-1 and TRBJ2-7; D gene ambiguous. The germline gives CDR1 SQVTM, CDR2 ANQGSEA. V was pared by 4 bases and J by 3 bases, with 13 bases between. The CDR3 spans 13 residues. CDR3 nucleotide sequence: TGCAGCGTTGTCGTAGGGATAGACTACGAGCAGTACTTC. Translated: CSVVVGIDYEQYF.

The CDR3 DNA sequence: TGTGCCAGCAGCTTACTGGGACTAGCGGCCCTCACAGATACGCAGTATTTT. Amino acid sequence: CASSLLGLAALTDTQYF. This chain uses TRBV7-2 with TRBJ2-3; 11 nucleotides agree with TRBD2. V shed 2 bases, J shed 2 bases, and the junction held 6 bases outside the gene matches. The CDR3 is 17 amino acids. The germline CDR1 and CDR2 sequences are SGHTA and FQGNSA.

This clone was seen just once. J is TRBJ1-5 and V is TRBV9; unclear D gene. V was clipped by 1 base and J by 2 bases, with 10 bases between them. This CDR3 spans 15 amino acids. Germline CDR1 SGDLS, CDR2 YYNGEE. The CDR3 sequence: CASSVSVGGNQPQHF. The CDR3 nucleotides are TGTGCCAGCAGCGTATCGGTCGGCGGCAATCAGCCCCAGCATTTT.

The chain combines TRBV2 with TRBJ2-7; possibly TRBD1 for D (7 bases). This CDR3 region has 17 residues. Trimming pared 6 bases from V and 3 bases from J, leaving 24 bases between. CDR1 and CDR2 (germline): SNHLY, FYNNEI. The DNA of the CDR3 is TGTGCCAGCAGGTGGACTACGATCGACAGGGAAGTCTACGAGCAGTACTTC. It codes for CASRWTTIDREVYEQYF.

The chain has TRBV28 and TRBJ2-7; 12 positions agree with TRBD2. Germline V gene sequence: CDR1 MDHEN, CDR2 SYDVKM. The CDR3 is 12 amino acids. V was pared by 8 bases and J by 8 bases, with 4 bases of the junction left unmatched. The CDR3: CASGTSGPQQYF. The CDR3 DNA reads TGTGCCAGCGGGACTAGCGGGCCCCAGCAGTACTTC.

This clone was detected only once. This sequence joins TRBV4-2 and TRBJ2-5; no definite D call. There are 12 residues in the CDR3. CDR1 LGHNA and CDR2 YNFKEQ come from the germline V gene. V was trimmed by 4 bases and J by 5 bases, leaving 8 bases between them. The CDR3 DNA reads TGTGCCAGCAGCCCCAATTTGGAGACCCAGTACTTC. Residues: CASSPNLETQYF.

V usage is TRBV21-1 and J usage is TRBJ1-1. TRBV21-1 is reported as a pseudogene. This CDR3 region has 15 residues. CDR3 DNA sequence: TGTGCCAGCAGCTTTACCGGTACAAATAACACTGAAGCTTTCTTT. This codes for CASSFTGTNNTEAFF.

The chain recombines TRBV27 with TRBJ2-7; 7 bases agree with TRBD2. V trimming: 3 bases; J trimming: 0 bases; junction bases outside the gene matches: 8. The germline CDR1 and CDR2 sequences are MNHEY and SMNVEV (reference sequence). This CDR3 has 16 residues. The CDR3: CASSLASGTSSYEQYF. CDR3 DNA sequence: TGTGCCAGCAGTTTGGCGAGCGGGACGAGCTCCTACGAGCAGTACTTC.

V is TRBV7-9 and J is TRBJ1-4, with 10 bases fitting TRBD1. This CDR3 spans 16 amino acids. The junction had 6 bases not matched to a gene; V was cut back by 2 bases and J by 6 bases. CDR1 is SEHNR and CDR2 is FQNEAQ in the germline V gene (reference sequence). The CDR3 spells CASSLLGQGSDEKLFF. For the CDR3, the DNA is TGTGCCAGCAGCTTATTGGGACAGGGGAGTGATGAAAAACTGTTTTTT.

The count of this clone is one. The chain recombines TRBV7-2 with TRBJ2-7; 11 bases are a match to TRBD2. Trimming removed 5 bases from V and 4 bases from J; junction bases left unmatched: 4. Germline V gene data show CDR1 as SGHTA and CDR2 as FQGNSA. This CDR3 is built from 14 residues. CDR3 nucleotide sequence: TGTGCCAGCAGCAGACTAGCGGGATATTACGAGCAGTACTTC. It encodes CASSRLAGYYEQYF.

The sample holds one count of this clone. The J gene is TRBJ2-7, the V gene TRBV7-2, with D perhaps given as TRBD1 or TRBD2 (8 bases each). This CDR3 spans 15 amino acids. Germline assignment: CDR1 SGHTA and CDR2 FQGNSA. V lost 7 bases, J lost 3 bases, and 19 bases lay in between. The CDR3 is CASTTGGTGIYEQYF. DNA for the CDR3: TGTGCCAGCACAACGGGGGGGACAGGCATCTACGAGCAGTACTTC.

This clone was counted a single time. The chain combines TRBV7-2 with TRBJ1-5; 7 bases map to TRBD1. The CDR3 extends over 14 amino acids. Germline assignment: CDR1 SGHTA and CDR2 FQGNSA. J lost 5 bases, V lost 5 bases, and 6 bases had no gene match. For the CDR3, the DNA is TGTGCCAGCAGCCCCCGACAGGGATATCAGCCCCAGCATTTT. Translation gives CASSPRQGYQPQHF.

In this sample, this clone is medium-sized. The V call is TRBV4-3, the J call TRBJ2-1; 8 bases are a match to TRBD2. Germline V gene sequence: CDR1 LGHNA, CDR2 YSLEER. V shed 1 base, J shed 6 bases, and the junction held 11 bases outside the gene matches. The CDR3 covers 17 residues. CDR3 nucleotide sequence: TGCGCCAGCAGCCAAGGACCGGGAGGGAACCTGGGCAATGAGCAGTTCTTC. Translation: CASSQGPGGNLGNEQFF.

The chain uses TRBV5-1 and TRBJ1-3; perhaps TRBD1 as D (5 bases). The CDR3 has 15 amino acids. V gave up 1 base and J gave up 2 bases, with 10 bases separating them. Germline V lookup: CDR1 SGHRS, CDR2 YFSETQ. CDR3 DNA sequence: TGCGCCAGCAGCTTGACAGGTGGAACTGGAAACACCATATATTTT. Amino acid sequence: CASSLTGGTGNTIYF.

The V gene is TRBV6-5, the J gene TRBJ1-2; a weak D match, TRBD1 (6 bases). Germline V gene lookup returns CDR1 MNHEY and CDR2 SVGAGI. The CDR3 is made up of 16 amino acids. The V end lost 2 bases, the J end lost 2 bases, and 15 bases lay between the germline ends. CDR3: CASSYTMGAGNYGYTF. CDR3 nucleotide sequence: TGTGCCAGCAGTTACACTATGGGGGCCGGGAACTATGGCTACACCTTC.

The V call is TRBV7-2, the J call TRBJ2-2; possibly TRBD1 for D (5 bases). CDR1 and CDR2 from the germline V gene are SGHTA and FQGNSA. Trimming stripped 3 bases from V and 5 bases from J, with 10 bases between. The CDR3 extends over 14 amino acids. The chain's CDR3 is CASSFSQGTGELFF. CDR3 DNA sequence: TGTGCCAGCAGCTTTTCCCAGGGTACCGGGGAGCTGTTTTTT.

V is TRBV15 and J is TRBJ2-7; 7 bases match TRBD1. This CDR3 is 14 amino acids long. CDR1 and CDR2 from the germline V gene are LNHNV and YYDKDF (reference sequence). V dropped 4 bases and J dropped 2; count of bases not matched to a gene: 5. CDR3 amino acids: CATSMMTGPYEQYF. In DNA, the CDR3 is TGTGCCACCAGCATGATGACAGGGCCCTACGAGCAGTACTTC.

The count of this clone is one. CDR3: CASSLRPVQETQYF. In nucleotides, the CDR3 is TGCGCCAGCAGCTTAAGACCCGTACAAGAGACCCAGTACTTC. The J gene is TRBJ2-5, the V gene TRBV5-1, with D unclear. V was pared by 2 bases and J by 2 bases, with 10 bases between. Looked up from germline, CDR1 is SGHRS and CDR2 is YFSETQ. The CDR3 runs 14 residues.

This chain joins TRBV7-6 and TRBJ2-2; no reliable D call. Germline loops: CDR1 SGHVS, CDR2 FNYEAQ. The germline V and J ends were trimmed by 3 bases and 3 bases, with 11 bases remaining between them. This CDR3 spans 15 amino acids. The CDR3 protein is CASSFDAEYTGELFF. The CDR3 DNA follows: TGTGCCAGCAGCTTCGACGCAGAGTACACCGGGGAGCTGTTTTTT.

The DNA for the CDR3 is TGTGCCAGCAGCTTGAGGGGTGGCCCAACCTACGAGCAGTACTTC. Amino acid sequence: CASSLRGGPTYEQYF. The chain combines TRBV7-9 with TRBJ2-7; D may match TRBD1 or TRBD2 (5 bases each). This CDR3 is built from 15 residues. V dropped 3 bases and J dropped 2 bases, with 14 bases sitting between them. The germline CDR1 and CDR2 sequences are SEHNR and FQNEAQ (reference sequence).

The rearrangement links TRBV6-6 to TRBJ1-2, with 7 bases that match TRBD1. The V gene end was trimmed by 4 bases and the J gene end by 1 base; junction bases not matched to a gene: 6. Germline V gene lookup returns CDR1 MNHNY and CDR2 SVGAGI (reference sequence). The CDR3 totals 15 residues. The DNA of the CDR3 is TGTGCCAGCAGTTTCCTCAGGGGGAGTAACTATGGCTACACCTTC. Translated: CASSFLRGSNYGYTF.

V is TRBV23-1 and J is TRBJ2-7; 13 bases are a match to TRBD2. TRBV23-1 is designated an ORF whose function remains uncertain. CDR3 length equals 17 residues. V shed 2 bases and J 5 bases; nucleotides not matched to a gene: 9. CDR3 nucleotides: TGCGCCAGCAGTCAAGTCTATGGGACTAGCGGGATAAACGAGCAGTACTTC. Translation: CASSQVYGTSGINEQYF.

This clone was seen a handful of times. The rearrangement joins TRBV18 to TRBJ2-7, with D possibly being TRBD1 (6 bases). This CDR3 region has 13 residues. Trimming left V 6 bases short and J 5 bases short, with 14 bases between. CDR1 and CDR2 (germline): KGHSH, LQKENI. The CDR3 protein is CASSARGVDEQYF. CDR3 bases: TGTGCCAGCTCCGCCAGGGGAGTTGACGAGCAGTACTTC. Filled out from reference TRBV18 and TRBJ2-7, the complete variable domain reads NAGVMQNPRHLVRRRGQEARLRCSPMKGHSHVYWYRQLPEEGLKFMVYLQKENIIDESGMPKERFSAEFPKEGPSILRIQQVVRGDSAAYFCASSARGVDEQYFGPGTRLTVT.

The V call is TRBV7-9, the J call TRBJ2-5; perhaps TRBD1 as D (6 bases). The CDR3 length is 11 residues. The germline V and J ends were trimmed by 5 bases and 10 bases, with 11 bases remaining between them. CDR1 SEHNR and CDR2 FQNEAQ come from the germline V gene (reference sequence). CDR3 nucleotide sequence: TGTGCCAGCAGCCTCTCAGGGGACCAGTACTTC. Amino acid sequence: CASSLSGDQYF. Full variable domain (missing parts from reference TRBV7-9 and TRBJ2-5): DTGVSQNPRHKITKRGQNVTFRCDPISEHNRLYWYRQTLGQGPEFLTYFQNEAQLEKSRLLSDRFSAERPKGSFSTLEIQRTEQGDSAMYLCASSLSGDQYFGPGTRLLVL.

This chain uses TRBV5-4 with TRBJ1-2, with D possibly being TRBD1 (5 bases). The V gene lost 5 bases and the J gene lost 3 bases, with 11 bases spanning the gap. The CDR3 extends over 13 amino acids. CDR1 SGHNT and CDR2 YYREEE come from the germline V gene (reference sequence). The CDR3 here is CASRGDGYYGYTF. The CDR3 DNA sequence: TGTGCCAGCAGGGGGGACGGCTACTATGGCTACACCTTC.

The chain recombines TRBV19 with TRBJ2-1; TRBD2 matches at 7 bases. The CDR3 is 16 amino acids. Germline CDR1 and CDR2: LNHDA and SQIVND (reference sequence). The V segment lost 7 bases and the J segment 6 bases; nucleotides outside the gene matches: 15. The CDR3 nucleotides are TGTGCCAGTAAAAAGGGGAAGGCGGGAGTTTTCAATGAGCAGTTCTTC. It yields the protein CASKKGKAGVFNEQFF.

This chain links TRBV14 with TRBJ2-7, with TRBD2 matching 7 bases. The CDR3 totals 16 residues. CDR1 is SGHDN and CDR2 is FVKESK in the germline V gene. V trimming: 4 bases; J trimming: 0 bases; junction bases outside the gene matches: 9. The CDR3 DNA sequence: TGTGCCAGCAGCCCCCTCACTAGCGCCTTCTCCTACGAGCAGTACTTC. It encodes CASSPLTSAFSYEQYF. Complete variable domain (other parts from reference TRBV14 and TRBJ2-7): EAGVTQFPSHSVIEKGQTVTLRCDPISGHDNLYWYRRVMGKEIKFLLHFVKESKQDESGMPNNRFLAERTGGTYSTLKVQPAELEDSGVYFCASSPLTSAFSYEQYFGPGTRLTVT.

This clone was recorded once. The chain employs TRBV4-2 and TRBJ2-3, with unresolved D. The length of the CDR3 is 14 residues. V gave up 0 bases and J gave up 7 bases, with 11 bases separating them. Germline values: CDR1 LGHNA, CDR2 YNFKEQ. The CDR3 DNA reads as TGTGCCAGCAGCCAAGAAACGTCCCCATATACGCAGTATTTT. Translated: CASSQETSPYTQYF.

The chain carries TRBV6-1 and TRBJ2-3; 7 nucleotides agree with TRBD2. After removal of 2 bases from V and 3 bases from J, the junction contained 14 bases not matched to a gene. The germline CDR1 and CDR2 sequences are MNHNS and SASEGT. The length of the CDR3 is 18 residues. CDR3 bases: TGTGCCAGCAGTGAAATGCGGGAGCGGGTTTTTGGGACAGATACGCAGTATTTT. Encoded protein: CASSEMRERVFGTDTQYF.

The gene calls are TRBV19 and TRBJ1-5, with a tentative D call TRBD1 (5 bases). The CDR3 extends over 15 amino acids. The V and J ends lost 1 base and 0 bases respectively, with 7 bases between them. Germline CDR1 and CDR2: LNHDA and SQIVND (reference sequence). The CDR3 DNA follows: TGTGCCAGTAGTATAGGGGGGACTAGCAATCAGCCCCAGCATTTT. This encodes CASSIGGTSNQPQHF. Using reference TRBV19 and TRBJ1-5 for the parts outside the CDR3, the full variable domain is DGGITQSPKYLFRKEGQNVTLSCEQNLNHDAMYWYRQDPGQGLRLIYYSQIVNDFQKGDIAEGYSVSREKKESFPLTVTSAQKNPTAFYLCASSIGGTSNQPQHFGDGTRLSIL.

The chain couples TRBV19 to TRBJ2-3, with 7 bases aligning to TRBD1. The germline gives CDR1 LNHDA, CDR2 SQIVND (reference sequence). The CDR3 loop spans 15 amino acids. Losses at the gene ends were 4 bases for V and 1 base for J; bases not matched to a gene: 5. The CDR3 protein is CASSTGTAGTDTQYF. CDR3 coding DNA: TGTGCCAGTAGTACCGGGACAGCGGGCACAGATACGCAGTATTTT. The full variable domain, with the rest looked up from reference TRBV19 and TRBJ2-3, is DGGITQSPKYLFRKEGQNVTLSCEQNLNHDAMYWYRQDPGQGLRLIYYSQIVNDFQKGDIAEGYSVSREKKESFPLTVTSAQKNPTAFYLCASSTGTAGTDTQYFGPGTRLTVL.